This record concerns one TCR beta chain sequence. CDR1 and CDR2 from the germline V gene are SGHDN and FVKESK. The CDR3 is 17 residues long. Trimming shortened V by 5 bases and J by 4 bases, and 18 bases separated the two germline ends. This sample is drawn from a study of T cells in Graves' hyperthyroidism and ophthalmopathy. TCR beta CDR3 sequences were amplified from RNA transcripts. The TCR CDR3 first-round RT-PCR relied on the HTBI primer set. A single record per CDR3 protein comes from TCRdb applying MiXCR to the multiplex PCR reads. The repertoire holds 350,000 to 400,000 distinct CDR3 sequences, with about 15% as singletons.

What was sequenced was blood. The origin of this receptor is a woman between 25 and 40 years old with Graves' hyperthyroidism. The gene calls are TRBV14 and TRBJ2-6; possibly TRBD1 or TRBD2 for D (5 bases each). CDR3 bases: TGTGCCAGCAGCTCCTTTGTGGGGGTGGAGGGGGCCAACGTCCTGACTTTC. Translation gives CASSSFVGVEGANVLTF.